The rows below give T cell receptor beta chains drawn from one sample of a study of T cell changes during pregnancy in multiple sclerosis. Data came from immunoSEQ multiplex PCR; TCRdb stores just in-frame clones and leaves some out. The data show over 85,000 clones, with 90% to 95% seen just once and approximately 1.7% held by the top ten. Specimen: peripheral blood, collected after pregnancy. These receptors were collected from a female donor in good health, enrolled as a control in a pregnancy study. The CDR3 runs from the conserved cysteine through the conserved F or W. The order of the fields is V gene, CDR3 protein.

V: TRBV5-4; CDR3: CASAGTGVTEAFF
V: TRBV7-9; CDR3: CASSPGYLSEQYF
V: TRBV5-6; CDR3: CASSSRLAGDRETQYF
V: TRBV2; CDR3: CASSLSTWGVRDTGELFF
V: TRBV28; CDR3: CASSPPNYQPQHF
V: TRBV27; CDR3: CASSPGGNYGYTF
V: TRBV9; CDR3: CASSGQGFNYGYTF
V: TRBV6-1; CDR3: CASSRGHSPDTQYF
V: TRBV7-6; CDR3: CASIAGTGVYNEQFF
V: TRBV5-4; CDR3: CASSQPTGNYGYTF
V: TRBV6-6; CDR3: CASSYERVAQPQHF
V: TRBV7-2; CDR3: CASSSHPSGGDRNIQYF
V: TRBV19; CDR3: CASSIMSGGSGELFF
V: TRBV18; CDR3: CASSPDQARGFNSPLHF
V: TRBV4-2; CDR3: CASSPKQGNGDIQYF
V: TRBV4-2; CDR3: CASSQTHRGATNEKLFF
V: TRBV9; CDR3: CASRAQGSGQYGYTF
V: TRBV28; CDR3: CASSIRGTGKSGGYTF
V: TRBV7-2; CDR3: CASSLAGGQETQYF
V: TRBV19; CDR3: CASTRGQGNGYTF
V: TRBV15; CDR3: CATSREAGWTEAFF
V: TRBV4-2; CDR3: CASSQDPGGIKNEQFF
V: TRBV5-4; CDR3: CASSSYGGTDTQYF
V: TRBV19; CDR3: CASSTGQINSPLHF
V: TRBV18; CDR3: CASSPTGGTDTQYF
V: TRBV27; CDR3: CASSRGGPYQPQHF
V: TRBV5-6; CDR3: CASSLRDYEQYF
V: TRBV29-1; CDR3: CSVARWDRGRELFF
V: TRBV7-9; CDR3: CASSLGAGAQNTEAFF
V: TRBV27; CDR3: CASSARHGEQFF
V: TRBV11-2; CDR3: CASSFRTAAQFF
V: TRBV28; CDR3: CASTPGVGEQFF
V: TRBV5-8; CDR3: CASSLVYWGGSSYNEQFF
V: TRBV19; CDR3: CASSRLAPGELFF
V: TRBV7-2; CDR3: CASSPGRTGYNEQFF
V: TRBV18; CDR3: CASSPGGRGYEQYF
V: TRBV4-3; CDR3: CASSLTRSPNTEAFF
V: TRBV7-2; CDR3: CASSFDRGDGYTF
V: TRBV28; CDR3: CASSLSAGNGNTIYF
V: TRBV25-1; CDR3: CASSQTGRGETQYF
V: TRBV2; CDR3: CASSERSGGYTF
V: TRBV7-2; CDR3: CASSQVAGGTDTQYF
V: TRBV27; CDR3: CASSLAGFDPQHF
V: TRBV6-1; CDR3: CASREYEQYF
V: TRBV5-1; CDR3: CASSLGLGRNQPQHF
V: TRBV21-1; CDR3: CASSPMAGAYTGELFF
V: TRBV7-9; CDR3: CASSLQRDYGYTF
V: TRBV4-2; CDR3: CASSQERLSVAQHF
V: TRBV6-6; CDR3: CASLVGSQETQYF
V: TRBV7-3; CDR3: CASSLGGGGGYTF
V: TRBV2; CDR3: CASRQGGELFF
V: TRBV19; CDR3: CASSRAVNNEQFF
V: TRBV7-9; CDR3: CASSQAGPGELFF
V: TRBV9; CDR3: CASSVEAGVTGELFF
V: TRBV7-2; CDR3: CASRHRGNQPQHF
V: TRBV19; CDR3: CASSPTGVYGYTF
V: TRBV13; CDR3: CASSSRTSGGAQYF
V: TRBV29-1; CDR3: CSVVVITNYGYTF
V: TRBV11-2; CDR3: CASSPGGTQYF